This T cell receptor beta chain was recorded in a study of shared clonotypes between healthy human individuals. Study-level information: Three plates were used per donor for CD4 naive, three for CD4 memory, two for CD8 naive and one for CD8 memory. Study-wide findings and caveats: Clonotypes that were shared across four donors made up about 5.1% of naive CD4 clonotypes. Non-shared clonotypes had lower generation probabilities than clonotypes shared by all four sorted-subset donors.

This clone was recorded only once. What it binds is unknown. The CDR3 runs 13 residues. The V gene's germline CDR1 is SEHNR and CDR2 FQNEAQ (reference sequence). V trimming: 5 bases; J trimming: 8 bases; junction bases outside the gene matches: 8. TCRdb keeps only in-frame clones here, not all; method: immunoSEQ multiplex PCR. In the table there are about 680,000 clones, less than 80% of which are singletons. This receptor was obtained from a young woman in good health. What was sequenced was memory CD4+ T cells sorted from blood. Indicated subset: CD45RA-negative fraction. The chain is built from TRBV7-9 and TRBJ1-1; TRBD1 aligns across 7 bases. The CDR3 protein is CASSLGQVEEAFF. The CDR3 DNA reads TGTGCCAGCAGCCTTGGACAGGTAGAAGAAGCTTTCTTT.